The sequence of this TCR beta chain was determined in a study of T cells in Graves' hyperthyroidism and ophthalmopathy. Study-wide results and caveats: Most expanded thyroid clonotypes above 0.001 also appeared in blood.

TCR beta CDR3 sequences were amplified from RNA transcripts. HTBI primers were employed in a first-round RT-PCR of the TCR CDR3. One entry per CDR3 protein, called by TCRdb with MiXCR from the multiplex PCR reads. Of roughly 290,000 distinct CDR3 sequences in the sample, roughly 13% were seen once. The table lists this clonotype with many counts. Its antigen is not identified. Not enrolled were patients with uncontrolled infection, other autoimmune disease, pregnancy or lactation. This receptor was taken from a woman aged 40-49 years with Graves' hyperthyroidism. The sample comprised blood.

The CDR3 region has the DNA TGTGCCAGCAGCCAAGATCAAGAAGAAGCTTTCTTT. Protein product: CASSQDQEEAFF. The V call is TRBV3-1, the J call TRBJ1-1; D not resolved. The germline gives CDR1 LGHDT, CDR2 YNNKEL (reference sequence). V was clipped by 0 bases and J by 8 bases, with 7 bases between them. This CDR3 is built from 12 residues.